Listed below are T cell receptor beta chains from one sample, sequenced in a study of T-cell reconstitution after alpha-beta-depleted transplantation in children. From the PCR reads, TCRdb called clonotypes with MiXCR, one entry per CDR3 protein. Found here are about 98,000 distinct CDR3 sequences, 20% to 30% of them singletons; the top ten hold roughly a fifth. The sequencing here drew on PBMCs, taken before TCRalphabeta/CD19-depleted stem cell transplant. These receptors were collected from a boy aged 2 to 10 with acute lymphoblastic leukemia, due to receive a stem cell transplant. Both conserved end residues are part of each CDR3. A D gene is named only where the DNA matches it firmly. Expanded clones are given a class, and other clones once, few, many or no size at all.

size	V	J	D	DNA	CDR3
.	TRBV5-6	TRBJ2-1	TRBD2	TGTGCCAGCAGCTCTGAACTAATCCTAGCGGGATTCCACAATGAGCAGTTCTTC	CASSSELILAGFHNEQFF
few	TRBV28	TRBJ1-5	TRBD1	TGTGCCAGCAGTTTATCCCCAGGGACAGGCAATCAGCCCCAGCATTTT	CASSLSPGTGNQPQHF
few	TRBV4-1	TRBJ1-1	TRBD1	TGCGCCAGCAGCCAGGACAGGATGAACACTGAAGCTTTCTTT	CASSQDRMNTEAFF
.	TRBV7-9	TRBJ1-1	TRBD1	TGTGCCAGCAGCTTAACTCAGGGGGCTGAAGCTTTCTTT	CASSLTQGAEAFF
few	TRBV7-2	TRBJ1-1	.	TGTGCCAGCAGCACACGAGGGGAGGCTTTCTTT	CASSTRGEAFF
.	TRBV20-1	TRBJ1-5	TRBD1	TGCAGTGCCTCGGGACAGGGCAATCAGCCCCAGCATTTT	CSASGQGNQPQHF
.	TRBV5-1	TRBJ1-1	.	TGCGCCAGCAGCTTGAAGATGACAAGTGGAGCTTTCTTT	CASSLKMTSGAFF
few	TRBV24-1	TRBJ2-1	TRBD2	TGTGCCACCAGTGATAGGACTAGCGGAGGGAGCTCCTACAATGAGCAGTTCTTC	CATSDRTSGGSSYNEQFF
.	TRBV5-6	TRBJ2-3	.	TGTGCCAGCAGTTTAGGACTCCACCCCACAGATACGCAGTATTTT	CASSLGLHPTDTQYF
.	TRBV19	TRBJ2-1	.	TGTGCCAGTAGTACACCGGGACTGACTAACAATGAGCAGTTCTTC	CASSTPGLTNNEQFF
.	TRBV14	TRBJ1-5	TRBD1	TGTGCCAGCAGCCGCAACTTTAAGGGGGCGAGACAGCCCCAGCATTTT	CASSRNFKGARQPQHF
.	TRBV3-1	TRBJ2-1	.	TGTGCCAGCAGCTTGGCCTACAATGAGCAGTTCTTC	CASSLAYNEQFF
few	TRBV20-1	TRBJ2-7	TRBD1	TGCAGTGCTTCCCAACAGGGGGCTTCCTACGAGCAGTACTTC	CSASQQGASYEQYF
few	TRBV6-5	TRBJ2-5	.	TGTGCCAGCAGTTACTCGTTTCAGCAAGAGACCCAGTACTTC	CASSYSFQQETQYF
few	TRBV10-3	TRBJ2-1	.	TGTGCCATCAGTCGCCAGCTCAGGGAGCAGTTCTTC	CAISRQLREQFF
.	TRBV5-1	TRBJ2-3	.	TGCGCCAGCAGCCCCGAGGCTGGGGTTACGCAGTATTTT	CASSPEAGVTQYF
few	TRBV6-2/TRBV6-3	TRBJ1-1	.	TGTGCCAGCAGTTACTCGACGTCGGGTGGGACTGAAGCTTTCTTT	CASSYSTSGGTEAFF
few	TRBV12-3/TRBV12-4	TRBJ2-1	TRBD2	TGTGCCAGCATCCGGCGGGAGGGGTACAATGAGCAGTTCTTC	CASIRREGYNEQFF
few	TRBV7-2	TRBJ2-7	.	TGTGCCAGCAGCTTAAAAATGGGTACGAGAAACTACGAGCAGTACTTC	CASSLKMGTRNYEQYF
.	TRBV5-5	TRBJ1-3	.	TGTGCCAGCAGCCACGATCAGGGAGCTGGAAACACCATATATTTT	CASSHDQGAGNTIYF
.	TRBV20-1	TRBJ2-3	.	TGCAGTGCTAGAGCAACTACCACAGATACGCAGTATTTT	CSARATTTDTQYF
once	TRBV11-2	TRBJ1-1	TRBD1	TGTGCCAGCAGCAAGGGGGCAGGGTACGACACTGAAGCTTTCTTT	CASSKGAGYDTEAFF
many	TRBV28	TRBJ2-7	.	TGTGCCAGCATTCAAGGGTGGAGCTCCTACGAGCAGTACTTC	CASIQGWSSYEQYF
.	TRBV27	TRBJ2-7	.	TGTGCCAGCGGGCAGGGAGACGAGCAGTACTTC	CASGQGDEQYF
.	TRBV4-1	TRBJ2-3	.	TGCGCCAGCAGCCAAGAAGGTACTGGGGCCGCACCAGATACGCAGTATTTT	CASSQEGTGAAPDTQYF
.	TRBV7-8	TRBJ2-2	TRBD2	TGTGCCAGCAGCTTAAGCGGGGCAGGGAACACCGGGGAGCTGCTTTTT	CASSLSGAGNTGELLF
few	TRBV20-1	TRBJ1-1	.	TGCAGTGCTAAGAAAAGGGCCCGGAACACTGAAGCTTTCTTT	CSAKKRARNTEAFF
.	TRBV5-1	TRBJ2-7	.	TGCGCCAGCAGCTTGGAGTCAGGGCACGAGCAGTACTTC	CASSLESGHEQYF
.	TRBV20-1	TRBJ2-2	TRBD1	TGCAGTGCCTTGGAGGGACAGGGGGCGACCGGGGAGCTGTTTTTT	CSALEGQGATGELFF
.	TRBV12-3/TRBV12-4	TRBJ1-5	TRBD1	TGTGCCAGCAGTTCACAGGGGAATCAGCCCCAGCATTTT	CASSSQGNQPQHF
many	TRBV5-1	TRBJ2-1	TRBD2	TGCGCCAGCAAAACTAGCGAGTTTAACAATGAGCAGTTCTTC	CASKTSEFNNEQFF
few	TRBV5-6	TRBJ2-2	.	TGTGCCAGCAGCCCTGAAGTTGGGAACACCGGGGAGCTGTTTTTT	CASSPEVGNTGELFF
few	TRBV7-3	TRBJ2-3	.	TGTGCCAGCAGCTTAACCGGACCAACGGATACGCAGTATTTT	CASSLTGPTDTQYF
.	TRBV12-3/TRBV12-4	TRBJ2-7	.	TGTGCCAGCAGTTTTGGGAAGACCGAGCAGTACTTC	CASSFGKTEQYF
medium-sized	TRBV5-6	TRBJ2-7	TRBD2	TGTGCCAGCAGCTTGAGACTAGCTTCTTACGAGCAGTACTTC	CASSLRLASYEQYF
many	TRBV20-1	TRBJ2-7	.	TGCAGTGCACCGGCCCAGGGGAGGCAACAGTACTTC	CSAPAQGRQQYF
.	TRBV30	TRBJ2-1	.	TGTGCCTGGAGCTCAATGGGCGGAGACGAGCAGTTCTTC	CAWSSMGGDEQFF
many	TRBV6-5	TRBJ2-1	.	TGTGCCAGCAGTTACCGGGACTCGAGGGGTGAGCAGTTCTTC	CASSYRDSRGEQFF
many	TRBV7-2	TRBJ1-1	TRBD1	TGTGCCAGCAGCGAACAGGGGGCAAGGGGCACTGAAGCTTTCTTT	CASSEQGARGTEAFF
.	TRBV12-3/TRBV12-4	TRBJ2-2	.	TGTGCCAGCACCCCAGACTGGAACACCGGGGAGCTGTTTTTT	CASTPDWNTGELFF
.	TRBV5-1	TRBJ2-5	TRBD2	TGCGCCAGCAGCAGTACTAGCGGAGGGCCCAAGACCCAGTACTTC	CASSSTSGGPKTQYF
many	TRBV2	TRBJ2-3	.	TGTGCCAGCAGCACCGGACTCACAGATACGCAGTATTTT	CASSTGLTDTQYF
few	TRBV3-1	TRBJ2-1	TRBD2	TGTGCCAGCAGCCTTCTAGCGGGCCTTTACAATGAGCAGTTCTTC	CASSLLAGLYNEQFF
few	TRBV20-1	TRBJ2-2	.	TGCAGTGCTCCGACAACCGGGGAGCTGTTTTTT	CSAPTTGELFF
.	TRBV6-1	TRBJ2-7	.	TGTGCCAGCAGTGAAGGAGCGGAGTTTTACGAGCAGTACTTC	CASSEGAEFYEQYF